This is a list of T cell receptor beta chains from one sample in a study of cytomegalovirus exposure and HLA in healthy donors. Method: immunoSEQ multiplex PCR; TCRdb's copy keeps in-frame clones and lacks some. The sample has over 150,000 clones, about three quarters seen once. Sequencing used PBMCs. These receptors originate from a woman aged 40 to 50 in good health and CMV-seronegative. The conserved cysteine and the conserved F or W are not part of the CDR3 here.

V gene	CDR3 protein
TRBV12-5	ASGPPGVFTGELF
TRBV5-1	ASRVSGTPIYEQY
TRBV19	ASTDFNSPLH
TRBV11-2	ASSLIVAYNEQF
TRBV5-1	ASSSWVAGGTDTQY
TRBV11-2	ASSPNTGYEQY
TRBV19	ASGASSYNEQF
TRBV2	ASTEDRGAGYT
TRBV4-1	ASSQEFPPDRYGYT
TRBV2	ASSEQGSSNQPQH
TRBV5-1	ASSADSLNTEAF
TRBV6-6	ASRWDRLKNIQY
TRBV7-9	ASSLVRGRQETQY
TRBV27	ASSLSGGFYGYT
TRBV5-1	ASSWTGATNEKLF
TRBV28	ASSLMDTLNEKLF
TRBV12-5	ASGLVPGQGTNEQF
TRBV28	ASSLTVYSYEQY
TRBV6-6	ASSYSTSTDTQY
TRBV4-2	ASSQEGTGGYSNQPQH
TRBV6-1	ASSAPGDANEKLF
TRBV19	ASMGKGNTEAF
TRBV5-6	ASSHIPGQGWGEQF
TRBV7-2	ASSLIGGSTGELF
TRBV6-5	ASSLLRARGIQY
TRBV6-5	ASSYSRTSGSYEQY
TRBV7-6	ASSLPEREAPSYEQY
TRBV7-2	ASSHRQGAAGYT
TRBV29-1	SARDRGETEAF
TRBV10-3	AISRRGGSSTDTQY
TRBV15	ATSTRQGLVEQY
TRBV1	TSSQSAGPFQETQY
TRBV5-4	ASSPIGRELYNEQF
TRBV27	ASSYGPTLSLSGNTIY
TRBV28	ASHGTENTEAF